The clone carrying this TCR beta chain was counted many times. Its antigen is undetermined. Time point indicated: pre-sensitization, week 0. Treatment here: therapeutic diphenylcyclopropenone sensitization with weekly scalp DPC. TCRdb processed the RACE reads anew with MiXCR; each CDR3 protein has one entry. The data contain almost 40,000 distinct CDR3 sequences, 6.5% to 8% of them singletons. This entry belongs to a study of human T cells and chemical hapten exposure. On the study more broadly: The sensitizer, 2% DPC, was used on around 2 cm by around 2 cm of upper inner arm skin. Upper-back patch tests with 0.01% DPC were read at 6 days.

The CDR3 loop spans 16 amino acids. Per germline, CDR1 MDHEN and CDR2 SYDVKM. V shed 5 bases, J shed 6 bases, and the junction held 10 bases outside the gene matches. Overall study findings and caveats: Compared with pre-sensitization or healthy control sets, expanded TCRs clustered more.

Material: whole blood, obtained in connection with sensitization to the hapten diphenylcyclopropenone (DPC). The source is a woman in her 50s with alopecia areata. Some clones in this sample may be carry-over from other donors' samples. This chain links TRBV28 with TRBJ1-5, with 10 positions matching TRBD1. CDR3 residues: CASSRTGTGVGQPQHF. The CDR3 DNA sequence: TGTGCCAGCAGTCGCACCGGGACAGGGGTGGGTCAGCCCCAGCATTTT.